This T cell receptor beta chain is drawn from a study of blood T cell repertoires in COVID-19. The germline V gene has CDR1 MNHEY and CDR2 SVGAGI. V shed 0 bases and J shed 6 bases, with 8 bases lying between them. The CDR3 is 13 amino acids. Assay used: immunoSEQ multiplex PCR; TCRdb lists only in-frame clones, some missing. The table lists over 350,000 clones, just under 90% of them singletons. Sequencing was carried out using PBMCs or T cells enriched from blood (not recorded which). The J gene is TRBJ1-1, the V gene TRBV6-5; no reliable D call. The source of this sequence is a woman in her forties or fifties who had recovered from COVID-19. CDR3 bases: TGTGCCAGCAGTTACTCGAATGTAGCTGAAGCTTTCTTT. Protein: CASSYSNVAEAFF.